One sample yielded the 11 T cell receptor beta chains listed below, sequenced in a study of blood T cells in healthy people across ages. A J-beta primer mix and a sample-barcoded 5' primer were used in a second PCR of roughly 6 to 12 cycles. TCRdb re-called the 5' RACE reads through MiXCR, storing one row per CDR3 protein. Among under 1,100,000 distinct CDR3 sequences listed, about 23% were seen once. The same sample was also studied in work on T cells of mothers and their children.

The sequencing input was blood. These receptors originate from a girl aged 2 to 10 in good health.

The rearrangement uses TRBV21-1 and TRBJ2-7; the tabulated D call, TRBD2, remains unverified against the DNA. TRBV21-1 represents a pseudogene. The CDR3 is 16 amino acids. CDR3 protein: CASSKLAGAASYEQYF. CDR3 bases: TGTGCCAGCAGCAAACTAGCGGGAGCAGCCTCCTACGAGCAGTACTTC.

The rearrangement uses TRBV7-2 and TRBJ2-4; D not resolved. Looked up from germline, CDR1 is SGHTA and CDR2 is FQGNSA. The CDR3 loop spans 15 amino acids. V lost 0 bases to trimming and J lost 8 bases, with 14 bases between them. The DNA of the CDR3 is TGTGCCAGCAGCTTAGCCCATGACACTTGGGACATTCAGTACTTC. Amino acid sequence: CASSLAHDTWDIQYF.

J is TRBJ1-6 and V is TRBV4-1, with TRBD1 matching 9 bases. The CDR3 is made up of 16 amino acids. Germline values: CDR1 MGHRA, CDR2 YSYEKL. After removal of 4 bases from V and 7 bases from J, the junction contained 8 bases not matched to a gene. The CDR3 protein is CASSPITGGWNSPLHF. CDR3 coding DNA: TGCGCCAGCAGCCCAATCACAGGGGGCTGGAATTCACCCCTCCACTTT.

The DNA for the CDR3 is TGTGCCAGCAGTCTACTAGCGGGAGGTGTAGATACGCAGTATTTT. Encoded protein: CASSLLAGGVDTQYF. J is TRBJ2-3 and V is TRBV3-1; 12 bases are a match to TRBD2. The CDR3 covers 15 residues. V gave up 6 bases and J gave up 5 bases; unmatched junction bases: 6. CDR1 LGHDT and CDR2 YNNKEL come from the germline V gene (reference sequence).

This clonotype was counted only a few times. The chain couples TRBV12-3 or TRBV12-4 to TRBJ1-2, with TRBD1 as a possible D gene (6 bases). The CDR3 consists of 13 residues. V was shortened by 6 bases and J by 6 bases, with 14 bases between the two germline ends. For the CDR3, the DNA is TGTGCCAGCAGGATACAGGGAGAAAATGGCTACACCTTC. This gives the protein CASRIQGENGYTF.

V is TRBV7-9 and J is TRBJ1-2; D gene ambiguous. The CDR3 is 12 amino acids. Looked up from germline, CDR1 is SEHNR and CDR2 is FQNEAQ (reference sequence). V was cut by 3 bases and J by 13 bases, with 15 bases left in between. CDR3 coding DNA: TGTGCCAGCAGCTTTACCCGGGAAAAGTTCACCTTC. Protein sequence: CASSFTREKFTF.

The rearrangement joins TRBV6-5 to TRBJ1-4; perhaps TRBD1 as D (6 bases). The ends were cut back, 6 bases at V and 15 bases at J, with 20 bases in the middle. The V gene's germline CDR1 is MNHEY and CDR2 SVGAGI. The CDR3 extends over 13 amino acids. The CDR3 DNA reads TGTGCCAGCAGGGGACACCAAAGTGATAAATTGTTTTTT. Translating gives CASRGHQSDKLFF.

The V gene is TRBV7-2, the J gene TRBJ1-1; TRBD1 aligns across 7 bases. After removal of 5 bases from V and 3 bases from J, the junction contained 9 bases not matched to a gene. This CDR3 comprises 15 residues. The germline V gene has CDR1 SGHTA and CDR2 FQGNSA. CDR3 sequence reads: CASSPGTASDTEAFF. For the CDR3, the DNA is TGTGCCAGCAGCCCAGGGACAGCGAGTGACACTGAAGCTTTCTTT. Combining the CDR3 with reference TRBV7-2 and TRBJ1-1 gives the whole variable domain GAGVSQSPSNKVTEKGKDVELRCDPISGHTALYWYRQSLGQGLEFLIYFQGNSAPDKSGLPSDRFSAERTGGSVSTLTIQRTQQEDSAVYLCASSPGTASDTEAFFGQGTRLTVV.

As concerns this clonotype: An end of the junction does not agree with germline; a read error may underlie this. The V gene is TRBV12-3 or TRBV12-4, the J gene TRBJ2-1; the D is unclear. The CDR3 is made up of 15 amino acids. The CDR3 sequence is CASSLPRELRNELFF. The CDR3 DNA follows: TGTGCCAGCAGTCTCCCTAGGGAACTGCGCAATGAGCTGTTCTTC.

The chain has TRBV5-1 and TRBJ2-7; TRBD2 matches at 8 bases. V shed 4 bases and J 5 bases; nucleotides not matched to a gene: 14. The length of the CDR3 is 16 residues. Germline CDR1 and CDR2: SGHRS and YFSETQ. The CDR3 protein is CASSHAGAGDTHEQYF. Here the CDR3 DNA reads TGCGCCAGCAGCCACGCTGGAGCGGGAGATACCCACGAGCAGTACTTC.

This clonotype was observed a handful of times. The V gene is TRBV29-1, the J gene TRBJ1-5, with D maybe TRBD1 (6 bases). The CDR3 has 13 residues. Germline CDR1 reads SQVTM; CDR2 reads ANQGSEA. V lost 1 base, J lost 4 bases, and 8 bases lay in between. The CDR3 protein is CSVEAGANQPQHF. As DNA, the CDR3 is TGCAGCGTTGAAGCAGGGGCAAATCAGCCCCAGCATTTT.